This T cell receptor beta chain was identified in a study of regulatory T cells in long-lasting Graves disease. This clonotype was seen many times. HTBI primers from iRepertoire and Arm-PCR of CDR3 regions yielded the TCR beta libraries. TCRdb processed the multiplex PCR reads anew with MiXCR; each CDR3 protein has one entry. Here the sample spans 400,000 to 650,000 distinct CDR3 sequences, about 16% being singletons. Time point reported: newly diagnosed GD, antithyroid drugs for less than 3 months. PBMCs provided the RNA from which the TCR library was made. V trimming: 7 bases; J trimming: 4 bases; junction bases outside the gene matches: 8. CDR1 is MNHEY, CDR2 SVGEGT, per germline. This CDR3 is 14 amino acids long. This sample also appeared in a second study, on T cells in Graves' hyperthyroidism and ophthalmopathy.

This sequence originates from a woman aged 35-60 years with Graves disease. Material: peripheral blood mononuclear cells (PBMCs), obtained at new diagnosis, from a patient treated with antithyroid drugs. The chain is built from TRBV6-2 or TRBV6-3 and TRBJ1-2; TRBD1 agrees at 8 bases. The CDR3: CASTRTGLGYGYTF. CDR3 DNA sequence: TGTGCCAGCACCCGGACAGGGCTTGGCTATGGCTACACCTTC.